This T cell receptor (beta chain) was sequenced for a study of CD8 T cells in Susac syndrome. V was clipped by 4 bases and J by 6 bases; unmatched bases: 7. CDR3 length equals 14 residues. Per germline, CDR1 SGHNT and CDR2 YYREEE (reference sequence). The RNA input was about 0.5 to 1 ug, and it was reverse transcribed with random hexamers. TCRdb called the immunoSEQ multiplex PCR reads again in MiXCR, with one record for every CDR3 protein. This table has approximately 180,000 distinct CDR3 sequences, around 95% appearing once. Blood CD8+ and CD4+ T cells underwent high-throughput TCR beta sequencing. Treatment-naive patients with stable or active relapsing-remitting disease served as multiple sclerosis controls. In contrast to the negatively isolated CD8+ and CD4+ T cells, TEMRA cells were FACS-enriched.

V and J are TRBV5-4 and TRBJ2-1; 7 bases agree with TRBD2. The sequence came from a human donor with multiple sclerosis. Sequenced: CD4+ T cells from PBMCs. In DNA form, the CDR3 reads TGTGCCAGCAGCCCAGCGGGACCGACCAATGAGCAGTTCTTC. The encoded protein is CASSPAGPTNEQFF.